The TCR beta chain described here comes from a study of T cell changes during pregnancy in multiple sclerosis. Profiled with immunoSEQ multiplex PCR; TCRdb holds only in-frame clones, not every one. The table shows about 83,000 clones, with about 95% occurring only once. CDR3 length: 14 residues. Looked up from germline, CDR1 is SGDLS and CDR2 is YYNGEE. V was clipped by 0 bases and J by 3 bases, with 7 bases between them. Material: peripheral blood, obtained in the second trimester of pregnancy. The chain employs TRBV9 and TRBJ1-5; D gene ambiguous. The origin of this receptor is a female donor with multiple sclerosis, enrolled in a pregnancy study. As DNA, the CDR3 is TGTGCCAGCAGCGTAGGGCCAGACAATCAGCCCCAGCATTTT. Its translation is CASSVGPDNQPQHF.